The 5 T cell receptor beta chains below were found in one sample sequenced in a study of immune cell composition in non-small cell lung cancer. Profiled with immunoSEQ multiplex PCR; TCRdb holds only in-frame clones, not every one. The sample lists 3,000 to 4,000 clones; approximately 70% were seen once. Normal lung was sampled as far from the tumour as possible, at least 3 cm. Sequencing was performed on non-adjacent lung tissue. The receptors shown here come from a human donor with non-small cell lung cancer.

V and J are TRBV10-3 and TRBJ2-2, with D perhaps matching TRBD2 (5 bases). Germline CDR1 and CDR2: ENHRY and SYGVKD. The germline V and J ends were trimmed by 7 bases and 4 bases, with 7 bases remaining between them. This CDR3 spans 12 amino acids. This CDR3 is CAITAGTGELFF. The CDR3 DNA reads TGTGCCATCACGGCGGGCACCGGGGAGCTGTTTTTT.

This chain links TRBV6-1 with TRBJ1-5; D is undetermined. The germline V gene has CDR1 MNHNS and CDR2 SASEGT. The length of the CDR3 is 17 residues. The V gene lost 4 bases and the J gene lost 0 bases, with 16 bases spanning the gap. Here the CDR3 DNA reads TGTGCCAGCAGTGTTCGAGGGCTTCGGCTTAGCAATCAGCCCCAGCATTTT. This codes for CASSVRGLRLSNQPQHF.

This chain links TRBV7-8 with TRBJ1-2; D ambiguous. Trimming removed 4 bases from V and 7 bases from J, with 13 bases in between. The CDR3 sequence is 13 residues long. Germline CDR1 SGHVS, CDR2 FQNEAQ. The CDR3 is CASSSSDGSGYTF. DNA for the CDR3: TGTGCCAGCAGCTCCTCCGATGGGAGTGGCTACACCTTC.

The rearrangement uses TRBV2 and TRBJ2-7; maybe TRBD2 (6 bases). Trimming removed 8 bases from V and 2 bases from J, with 10 bases in between. CDR1 is SNHLY, CDR2 FYNNEI, per germline. The CDR3 loop spans 12 amino acids. CDR3 DNA: TGTGCCAGCCAGGAGGGTACCTACGAGCAGTACTTC. As protein: CASQEGTYEQYF.

J is TRBJ1-2 and V is TRBV5-6; tentative D call: TRBD1 (5 bases). In germline, CDR1 is SGHDT, CDR2 YYEEEE. This CDR3 contains 14 residues. Deletions cut 0 bases from V and 4 bases from J, with 10 bases between. For the CDR3, the DNA is TGTGCCAGCAGCTTGGCTCTCCAGGGCTATGGCTACACCTTC. As protein: CASSLALQGYGYTF. The whole variable domain, filled in from reference TRBV5-6 and TRBJ1-2, reads DAGVTQSPTHLIKTRGQQVTLRCSPKSGHDTVSWYQQALGQGPQFIFQYYEEEERQRGNFPDRFSGHQFPNYSSELNVNALLLGDSALYLCASSLALQGYGYTFGSGTRLTVV.